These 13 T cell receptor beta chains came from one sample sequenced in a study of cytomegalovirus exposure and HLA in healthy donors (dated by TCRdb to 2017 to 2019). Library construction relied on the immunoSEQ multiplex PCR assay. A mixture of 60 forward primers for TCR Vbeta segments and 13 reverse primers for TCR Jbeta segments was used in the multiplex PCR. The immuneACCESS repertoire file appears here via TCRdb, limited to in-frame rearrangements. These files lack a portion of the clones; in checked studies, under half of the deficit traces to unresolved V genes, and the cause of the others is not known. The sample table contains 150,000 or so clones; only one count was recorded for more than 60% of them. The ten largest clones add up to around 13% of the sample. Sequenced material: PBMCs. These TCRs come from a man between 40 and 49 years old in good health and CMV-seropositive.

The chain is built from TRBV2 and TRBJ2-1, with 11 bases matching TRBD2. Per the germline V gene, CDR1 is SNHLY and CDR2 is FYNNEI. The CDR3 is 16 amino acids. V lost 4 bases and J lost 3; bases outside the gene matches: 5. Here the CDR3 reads CASSGLAGGLYNEQFF. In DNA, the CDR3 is TGTGCCAGCAGTGGGCTAGCGGGAGGACTCTACAATGAGCAGTTCTTC.

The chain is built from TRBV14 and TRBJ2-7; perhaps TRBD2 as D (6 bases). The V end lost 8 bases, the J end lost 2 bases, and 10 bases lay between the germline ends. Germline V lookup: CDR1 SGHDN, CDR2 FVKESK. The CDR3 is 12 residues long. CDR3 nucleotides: TGTGCCAGCGGTAGCGGACCCTACGAGCAGTACTTC. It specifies CASGSGPYEQYF.

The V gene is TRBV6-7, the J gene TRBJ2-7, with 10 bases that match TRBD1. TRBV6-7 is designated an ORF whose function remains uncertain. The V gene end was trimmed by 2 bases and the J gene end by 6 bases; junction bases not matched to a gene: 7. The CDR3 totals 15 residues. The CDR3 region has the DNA TGTGCCAGCAGTTACGTTAGGACAGGGGGGGCCGAGCAGTACTTC. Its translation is CASSYVRTGGAEQYF.

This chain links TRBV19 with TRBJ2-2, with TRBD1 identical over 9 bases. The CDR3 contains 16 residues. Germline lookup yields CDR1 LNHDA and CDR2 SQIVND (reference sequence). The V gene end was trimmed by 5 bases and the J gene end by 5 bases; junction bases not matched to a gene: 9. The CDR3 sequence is CASSPGDRVKTGELFF. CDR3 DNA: TGTGCCAGTAGTCCTGGGGACAGGGTTAAGACCGGGGAGCTGTTTTTT.

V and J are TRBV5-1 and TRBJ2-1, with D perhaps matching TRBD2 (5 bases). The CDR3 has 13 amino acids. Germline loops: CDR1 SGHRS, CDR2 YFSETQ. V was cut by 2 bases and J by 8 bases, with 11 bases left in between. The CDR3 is CASSFSGSDEQFF. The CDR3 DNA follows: TGCGCCAGCAGCTTCAGCGGCTCCGATGAGCAGTTCTTC.

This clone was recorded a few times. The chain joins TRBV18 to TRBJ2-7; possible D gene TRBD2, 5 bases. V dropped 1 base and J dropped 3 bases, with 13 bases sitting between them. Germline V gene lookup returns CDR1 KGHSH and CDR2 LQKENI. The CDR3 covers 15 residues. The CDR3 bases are TGTGCCAGCTCACCACGGGCAGCGGATCTCTACGAGCAGTACTTC. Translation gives CASSPRAADLYEQYF.

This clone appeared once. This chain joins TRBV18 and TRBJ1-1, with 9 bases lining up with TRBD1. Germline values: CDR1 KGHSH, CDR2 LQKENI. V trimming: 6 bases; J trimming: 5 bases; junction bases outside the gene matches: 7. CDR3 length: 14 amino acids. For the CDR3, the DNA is TGTGCCAGCTCCACGACAGGGGGTAGAACTGAAGCTTTCTTT. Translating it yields CASSTTGGRTEAFF.

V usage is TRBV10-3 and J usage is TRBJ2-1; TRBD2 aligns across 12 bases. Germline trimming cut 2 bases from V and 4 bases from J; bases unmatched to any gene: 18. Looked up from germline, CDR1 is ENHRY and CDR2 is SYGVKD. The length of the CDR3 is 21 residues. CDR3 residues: CAISERELAGGLKSLYNEQFF. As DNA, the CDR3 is TGTGCCATCAGTGAGAGAGAACTAGCGGGAGGCCTCAAATCCTTATACAATGAGCAGTTCTTC.

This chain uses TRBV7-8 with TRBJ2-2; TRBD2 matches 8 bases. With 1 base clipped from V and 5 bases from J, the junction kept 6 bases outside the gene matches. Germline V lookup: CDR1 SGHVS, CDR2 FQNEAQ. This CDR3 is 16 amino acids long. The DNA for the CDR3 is TGTGCCAGCAGCTTAGGGGGGACTAGTTGGACCGGGGAGCTGTTTTTT. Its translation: CASSLGGTSWTGELFF.

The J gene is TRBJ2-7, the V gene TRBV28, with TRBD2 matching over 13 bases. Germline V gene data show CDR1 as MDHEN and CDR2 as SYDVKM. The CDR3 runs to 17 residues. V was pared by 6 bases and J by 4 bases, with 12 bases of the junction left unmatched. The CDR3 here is CASRPAGLAGVVYEQYF. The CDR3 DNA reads TGTGCCAGCAGGCCCGCTGGACTAGCGGGAGTTGTTTACGAGCAGTACTTC. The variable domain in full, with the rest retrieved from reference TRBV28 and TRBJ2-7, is DVKVTQSSRYLVKRTGEKVFLECVQDMDHENMFWYRQDPGLGLRLIYFSYDVKMKEKGDIPEGYSVSREKKERFSLILESASTNQTSMYLCASRPAGLAGVVYEQYFGPGTRLTVT.

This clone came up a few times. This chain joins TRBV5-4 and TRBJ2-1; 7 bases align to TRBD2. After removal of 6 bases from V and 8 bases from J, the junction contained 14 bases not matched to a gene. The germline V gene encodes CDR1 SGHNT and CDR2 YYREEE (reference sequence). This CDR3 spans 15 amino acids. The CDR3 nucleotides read TGTGCCAGCAACAAAGGATTCGGGAGGCGCGATGAGCAGTTCTTC. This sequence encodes CASNKGFGRRDEQFF. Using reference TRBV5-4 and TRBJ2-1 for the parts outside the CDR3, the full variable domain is ETGVTQSPTHLIKTRGQQVTLRCSSQSGHNTVSWYQQALGQGPQFIFQYYREEENGRGNFPPRFSGLQFPNYSSELNVNALELDDSALYLCASNKGFGRRDEQFFGPGTRLTVL.

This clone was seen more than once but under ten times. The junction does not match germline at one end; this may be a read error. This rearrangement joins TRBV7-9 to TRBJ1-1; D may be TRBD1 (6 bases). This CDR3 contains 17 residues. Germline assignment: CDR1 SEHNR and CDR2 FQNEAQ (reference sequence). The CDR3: CSSSFSFFLDRTTEAFF. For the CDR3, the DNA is TGTTCCAGCAGCTTCTCCTTTTTCCTCGACAGGACCACTGAAGCTTTCTTT.

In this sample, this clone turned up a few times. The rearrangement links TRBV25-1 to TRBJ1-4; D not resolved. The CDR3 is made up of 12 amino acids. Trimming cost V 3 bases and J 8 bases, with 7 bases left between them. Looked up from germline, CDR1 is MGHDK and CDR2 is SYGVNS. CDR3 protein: CASSELGEKLFF. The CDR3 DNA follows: TGTGCCAGCAGTGAGCTGGGCGAAAAACTGTTTTTT.